What follows are 3 T cell receptor beta chains derived from one specimen sequenced in a study of blood T cell repertoires in COVID-19. Some clones are missing from TCRdb's copy, which holds only in-frame ones; the method was immunoSEQ multiplex PCR. The sample has about 220,000 clones; approximately 78% are singletons. Material for sequencing was peripheral blood. The receptors stem from an elderly woman with COVID-19, enrolled during active disease.

This rearrangement joins TRBV7-2 to TRBJ1-1, with D possibly being TRBD1 (5 bases). In germline, CDR1 is SGHTA, CDR2 FQGNSA. Trimming removed 2 bases at V and 7 bases at J, with 11 bases between. CDR3 length: 13 residues. The CDR3 reads CASSLSRAVEAFF. For the CDR3, the DNA is TGTGCCAGCAGCTTAAGCAGGGCCGTTGAAGCTTTCTTT.

This clone showed up just a few times. The chain employs TRBV5-1 and TRBJ2-7; the D gene is possibly TRBD2 (6 bases). The CDR3 runs to 15 residues. CDR1 is SGHRS, CDR2 YFSETQ, per germline. V lost 3 bases and J 6 bases, leaving 19 bases between the germline ends. CDR3 nucleotide sequence: TGCGCCAGCAGCTCTACCGGGACTTACCTCGGCGAGCAGTACTTC. Its protein product is CASSSTGTYLGEQYF.

V and J are TRBV7-3 and TRBJ2-3; TRBD1 might be the D (6 bases). Trimming stripped 5 bases from V and 3 bases from J, with 12 bases between. The germline V gene encodes CDR1 SGHTA and CDR2 FQGTGA. The CDR3 covers 14 residues. The chain's CDR3 is CASSLQGSTDTQYF. DNA for the CDR3: TGTGCCAGCAGCCTACAGGGTTCGACAGATACGCAGTATTTT.